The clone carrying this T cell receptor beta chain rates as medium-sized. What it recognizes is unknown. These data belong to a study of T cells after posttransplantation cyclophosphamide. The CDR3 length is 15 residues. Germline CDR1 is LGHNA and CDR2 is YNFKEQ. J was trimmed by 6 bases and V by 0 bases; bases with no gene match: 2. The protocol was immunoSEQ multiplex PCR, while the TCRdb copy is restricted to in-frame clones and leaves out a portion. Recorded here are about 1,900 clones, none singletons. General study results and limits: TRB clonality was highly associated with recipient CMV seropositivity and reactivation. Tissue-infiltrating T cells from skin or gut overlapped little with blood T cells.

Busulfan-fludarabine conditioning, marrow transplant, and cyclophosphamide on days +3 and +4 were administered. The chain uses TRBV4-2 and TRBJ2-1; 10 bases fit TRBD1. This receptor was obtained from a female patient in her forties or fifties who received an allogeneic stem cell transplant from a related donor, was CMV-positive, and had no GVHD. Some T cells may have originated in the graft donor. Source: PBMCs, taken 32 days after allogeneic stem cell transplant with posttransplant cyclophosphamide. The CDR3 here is CASSQEGDRGNEQFF. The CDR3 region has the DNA TGTGCCAGCAGCCAAGAGGGGGACAGGGGCAATGAGCAGTTCTTC.